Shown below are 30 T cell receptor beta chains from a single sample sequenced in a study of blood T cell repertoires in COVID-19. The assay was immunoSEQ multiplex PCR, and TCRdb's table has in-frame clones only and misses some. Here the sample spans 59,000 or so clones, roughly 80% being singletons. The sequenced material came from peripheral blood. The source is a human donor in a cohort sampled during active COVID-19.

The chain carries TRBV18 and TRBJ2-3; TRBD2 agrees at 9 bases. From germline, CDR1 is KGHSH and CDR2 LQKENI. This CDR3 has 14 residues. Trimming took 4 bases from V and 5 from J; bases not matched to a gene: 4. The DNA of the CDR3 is TGTGCCAGCTCACTGACTAGCGGTGTAGATACGCAGTATTTT. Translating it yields CASSLTSGVDTQYF.

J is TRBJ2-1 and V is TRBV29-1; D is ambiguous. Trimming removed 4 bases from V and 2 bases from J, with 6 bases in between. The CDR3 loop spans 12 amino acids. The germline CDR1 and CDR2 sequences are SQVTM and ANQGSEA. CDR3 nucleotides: TGCAGCGTTGGGCAAGCCTACAATGAGCAGTTCTTC. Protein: CSVGQAYNEQFF.

The CDR3 nucleotides are TGTGCCAGCAGCCCGTTGGCTCGGGGAACGAATCAGCCCCAGCATTTT. As protein: CASSPLARGTNQPQHF. The chain recombines TRBV7-8 with TRBJ1-5; no definite D call. The V end was cut by 5 bases, the J end by 4 bases, with 18 bases between. The CDR3 covers 16 residues. The germline V gene has CDR1 SGHVS and CDR2 FQNEAQ.

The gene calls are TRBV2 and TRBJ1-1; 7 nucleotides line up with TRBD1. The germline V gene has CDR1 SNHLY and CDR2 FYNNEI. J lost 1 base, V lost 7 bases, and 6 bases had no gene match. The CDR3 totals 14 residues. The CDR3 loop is CASTVQGRNTEAFF. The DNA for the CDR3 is TGTGCCAGCACCGTACAGGGGAGGAACACTGAAGCTTTCTTT.

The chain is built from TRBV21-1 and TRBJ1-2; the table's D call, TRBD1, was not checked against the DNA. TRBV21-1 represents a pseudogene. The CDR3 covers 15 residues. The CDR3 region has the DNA TGTGCCAGCAGTATGGGCCAGGGGGTATTGTGCGGCTACACCTTC. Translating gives CASSMGQGVLCGYTF.

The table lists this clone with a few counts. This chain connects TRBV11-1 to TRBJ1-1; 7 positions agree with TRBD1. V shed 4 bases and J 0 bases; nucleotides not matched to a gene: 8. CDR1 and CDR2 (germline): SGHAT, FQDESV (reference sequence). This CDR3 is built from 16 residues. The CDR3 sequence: CASSSPPDRVNTEAFF. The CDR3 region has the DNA TGTGCCAGCAGCTCGCCCCCAGACAGGGTGAACACTGAAGCTTTCTTT.

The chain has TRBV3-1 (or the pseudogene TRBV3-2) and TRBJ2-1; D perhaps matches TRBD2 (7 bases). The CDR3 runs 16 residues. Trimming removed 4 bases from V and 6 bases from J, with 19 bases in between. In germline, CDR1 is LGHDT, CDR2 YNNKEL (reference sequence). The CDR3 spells CASSLRGGVDRNEQFF. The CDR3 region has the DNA TGTGCCAGCAGCCTCAGAGGGGGGGTAGACCGCAATGAGCAGTTCTTC.

The CDR3 coding sequence is TGTGCCAGCAGATCGACAGTCCCCTATGGAAACACCATATATTTT. Translated: CASRSTVPYGNTIYF. J is TRBJ1-3 and V is TRBV6-5; perhaps TRBD1 as D (5 bases). V shed 6 bases and J shed 3 bases, with 15 bases lying between them. Germline CDR1 reads MNHEY; CDR2 reads SVGAGI. This CDR3 contains 15 residues.

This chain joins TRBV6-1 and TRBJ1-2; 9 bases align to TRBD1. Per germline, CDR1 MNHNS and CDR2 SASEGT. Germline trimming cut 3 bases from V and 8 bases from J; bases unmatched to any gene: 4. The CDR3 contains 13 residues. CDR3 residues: CASSENRGLGYTF. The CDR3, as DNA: TGTGCCAGCAGTGAGAACAGGGGGCTCGGCTACACCTTC.

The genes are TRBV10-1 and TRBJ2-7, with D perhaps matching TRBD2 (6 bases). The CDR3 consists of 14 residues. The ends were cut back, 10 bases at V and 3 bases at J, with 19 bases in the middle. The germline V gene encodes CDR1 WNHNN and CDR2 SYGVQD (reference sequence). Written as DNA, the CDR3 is TGCGCCACCGCTCCGGCGGGGATCCTCTACGAGCAGTACTTC. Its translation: CATAPAGILYEQYF.

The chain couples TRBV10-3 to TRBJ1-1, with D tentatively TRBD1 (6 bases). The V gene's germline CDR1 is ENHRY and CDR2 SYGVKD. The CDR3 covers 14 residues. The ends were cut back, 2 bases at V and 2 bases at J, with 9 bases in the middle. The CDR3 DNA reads TGTGCCATCAGTGAGCTACAGGGCAACACTGAAGCTTTCTTT. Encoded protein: CAISELQGNTEAFF.

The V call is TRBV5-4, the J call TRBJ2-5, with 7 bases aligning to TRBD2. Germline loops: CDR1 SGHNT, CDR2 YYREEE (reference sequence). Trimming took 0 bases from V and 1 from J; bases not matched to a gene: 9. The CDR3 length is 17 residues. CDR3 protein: CASSLVGGGPLQETQYF. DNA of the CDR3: TGTGCCAGCAGCTTGGTGGGGGGAGGGCCCCTCCAAGAGACCCAGTACTTC.

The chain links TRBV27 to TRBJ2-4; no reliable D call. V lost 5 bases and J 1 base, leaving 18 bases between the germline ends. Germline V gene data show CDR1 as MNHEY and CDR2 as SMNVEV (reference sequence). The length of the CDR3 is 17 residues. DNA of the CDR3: TGTGCCAGCAGTCCCCCTCGCGGTTTTTTGGCCAAAAACATTCAGTACTTC. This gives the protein CASSPPRGFLAKNIQYF.

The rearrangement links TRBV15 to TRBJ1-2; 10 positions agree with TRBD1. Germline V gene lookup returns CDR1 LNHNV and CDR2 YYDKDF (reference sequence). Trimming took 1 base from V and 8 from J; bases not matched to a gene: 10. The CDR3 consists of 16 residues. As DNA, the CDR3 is TGTGCCACCAGCAGAGGGTCCGGGACAGGGGTTTTCGGCTACACCTTC. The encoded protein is CATSRGSGTGVFGYTF.

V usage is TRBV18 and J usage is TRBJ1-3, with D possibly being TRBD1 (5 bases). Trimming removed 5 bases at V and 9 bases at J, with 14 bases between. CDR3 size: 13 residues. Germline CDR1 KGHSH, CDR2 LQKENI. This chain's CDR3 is CASSMDKLSTIYF. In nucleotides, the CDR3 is TGTGCCAGCTCAATGGACAAACTTTCCACCATATATTTT.

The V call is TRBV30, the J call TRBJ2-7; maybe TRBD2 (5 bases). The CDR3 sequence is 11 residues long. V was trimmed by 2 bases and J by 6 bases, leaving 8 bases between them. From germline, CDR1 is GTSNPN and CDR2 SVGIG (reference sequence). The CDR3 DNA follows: TGTGCCTGGAGTCTGGCGGGCGAGCAGTACTTC. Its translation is CAWSLAGEQYF.

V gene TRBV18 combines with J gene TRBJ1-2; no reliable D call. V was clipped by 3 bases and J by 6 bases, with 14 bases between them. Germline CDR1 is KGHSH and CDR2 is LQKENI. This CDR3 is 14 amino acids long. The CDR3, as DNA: TGTGCCAGCTCACCCCCGGGAGTTACCGATGGCTACACCTTC. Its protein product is CASSPPGVTDGYTF.

The CDR3 region has the DNA TGTGCCAGCAGAACTCCTGACAGACCGAGCCGGCCCCAGCATTTT. The encoded protein is CASRTPDRPSRPQHF. V is TRBV6-6 and J is TRBJ1-5, with D perhaps matching TRBD1 (5 bases). Germline values: CDR1 MNHNY, CDR2 SVGAGI (reference sequence). CDR3 length: 15 residues. Trimming stripped 6 bases from V and 9 bases from J, with 21 bases between.

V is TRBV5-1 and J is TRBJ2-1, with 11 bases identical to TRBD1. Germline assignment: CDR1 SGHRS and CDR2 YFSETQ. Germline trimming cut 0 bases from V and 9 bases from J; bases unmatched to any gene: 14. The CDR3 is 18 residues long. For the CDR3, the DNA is TGCGCCAGCAGCTTGGCCCGATCCGGGACAGGGGGACTTAGTGAGCAGTTCTTC. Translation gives CASSLARSGTGGLSEQFF. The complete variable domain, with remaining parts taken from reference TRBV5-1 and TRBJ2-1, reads KAGVTQTPRYLIKTRGQQVTLSCSPISGHRSVSWYQQTPGQGLQFLFEYFSETQRNKGNFPGRFSGRQFSNSRSEMNVSTLELGDSALYLCASSLARSGTGGLSEQFFGPGTRLTVL.

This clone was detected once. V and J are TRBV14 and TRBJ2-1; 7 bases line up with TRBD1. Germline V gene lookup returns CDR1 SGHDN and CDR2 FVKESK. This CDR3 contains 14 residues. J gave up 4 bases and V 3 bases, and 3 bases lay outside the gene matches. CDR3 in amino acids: CASSQGTAYNEQFF. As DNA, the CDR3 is TGTGCCAGCAGCCAGGGGACAGCTTACAATGAGCAGTTCTTC.

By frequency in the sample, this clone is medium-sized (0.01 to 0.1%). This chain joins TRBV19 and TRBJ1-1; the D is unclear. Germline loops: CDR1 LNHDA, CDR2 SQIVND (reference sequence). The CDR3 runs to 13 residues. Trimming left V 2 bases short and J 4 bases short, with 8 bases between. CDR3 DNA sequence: TGTGCCAGTAGTATACAGGCGACCACTGAAGCTTTCTTT. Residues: CASSIQATTEAFF.

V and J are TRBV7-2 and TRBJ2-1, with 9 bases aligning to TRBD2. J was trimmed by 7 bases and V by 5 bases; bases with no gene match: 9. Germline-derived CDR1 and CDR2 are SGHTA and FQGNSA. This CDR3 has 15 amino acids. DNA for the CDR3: TGTGCCAGCAGCAGACTCGCGGGGGGGGGAAATGAGCAGTTCTTC. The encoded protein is CASSRLAGGGNEQFF.

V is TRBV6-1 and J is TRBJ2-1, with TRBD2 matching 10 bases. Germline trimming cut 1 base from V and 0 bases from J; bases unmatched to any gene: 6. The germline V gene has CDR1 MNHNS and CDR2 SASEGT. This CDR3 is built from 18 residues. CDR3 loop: CASSEVAGGPSSYNEQFF. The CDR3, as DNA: TGTGCCAGCAGTGAAGTAGCGGGGGGCCCGAGCTCCTACAATGAGCAGTTCTTC.

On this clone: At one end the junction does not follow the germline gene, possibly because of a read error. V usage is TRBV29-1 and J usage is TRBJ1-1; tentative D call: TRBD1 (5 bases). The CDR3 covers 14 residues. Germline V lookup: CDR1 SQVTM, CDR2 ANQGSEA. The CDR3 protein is CSVFIAAGNSEAFF. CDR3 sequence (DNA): TGCAGCGTGTTCATTGCGGCAGGGAACTCTGAAGCTTTCTTT. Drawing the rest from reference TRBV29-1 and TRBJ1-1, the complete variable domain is SAVISQKPSRDICQRGTSLTIQCQVDSQVTMMFWYRQQPGQSLTLIATANQGSEATYESGFVIDKFPISRPNLTFSTLTVSNMSPEDSSIYLCSVFIAAGNSEAFFGQGTRLTVV.

CDR3 protein: CASRDRTKQETQYF. In DNA, the CDR3 is TGTGCCAGCAGGGACAGGACTAAACAAGAGACCCAGTACTTC. The chain is built from TRBV5-6 and TRBJ2-5; D is possibly TRBD1 (7 bases). V gave up 5 bases and J gave up 2 bases, with 13 bases separating them. The CDR3 has 14 residues. Germline loops: CDR1 SGHDT, CDR2 YYEEEE. The full variable domain, completed using reference TRBV5-6 and TRBJ2-5, is DAGVTQSPTHLIKTRGQQVTLRCSPKSGHDTVSWYQQALGQGPQFIFQYYEEEERQRGNFPDRFSGHQFPNYSSELNVNALLLGDSALYLCASRDRTKQETQYFGPGTRLLVL.

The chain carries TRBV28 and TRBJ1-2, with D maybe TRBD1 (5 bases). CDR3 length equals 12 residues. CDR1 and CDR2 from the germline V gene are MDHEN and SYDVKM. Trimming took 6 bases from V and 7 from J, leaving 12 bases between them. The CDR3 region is CASRSPGGGYTF. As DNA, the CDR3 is TGTGCCAGCAGATCCCCCGGGGGTGGCTACACCTTC.

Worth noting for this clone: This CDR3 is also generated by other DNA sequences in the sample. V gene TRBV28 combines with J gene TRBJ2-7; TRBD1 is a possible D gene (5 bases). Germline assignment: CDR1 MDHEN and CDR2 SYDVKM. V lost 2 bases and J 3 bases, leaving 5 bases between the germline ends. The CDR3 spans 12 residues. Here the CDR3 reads CASSLQGYEQYF. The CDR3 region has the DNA TGTGCCAGCAGTTTACAGGGCTACGAGCAGTACTTC.

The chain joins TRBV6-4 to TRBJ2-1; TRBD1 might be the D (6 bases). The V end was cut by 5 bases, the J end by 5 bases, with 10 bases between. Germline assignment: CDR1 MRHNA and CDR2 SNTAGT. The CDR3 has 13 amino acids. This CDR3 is CASSFGQHNEQFF. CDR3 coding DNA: TGTGCCAGCAGTTTTGGACAGCACAATGAGCAGTTCTTC.

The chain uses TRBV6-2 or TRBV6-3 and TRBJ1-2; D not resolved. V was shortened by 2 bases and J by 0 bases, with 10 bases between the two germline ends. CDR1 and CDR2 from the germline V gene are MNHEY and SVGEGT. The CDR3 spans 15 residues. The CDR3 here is CASSYPTPSNYGYTF. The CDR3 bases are TGTGCCAGCAGTTACCCGACACCTTCTAACTATGGCTACACCTTC.

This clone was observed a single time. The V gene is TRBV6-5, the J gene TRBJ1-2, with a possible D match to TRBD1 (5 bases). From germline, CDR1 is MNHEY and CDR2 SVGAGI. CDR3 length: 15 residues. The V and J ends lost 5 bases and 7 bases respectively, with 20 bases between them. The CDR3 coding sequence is TGTGCCAGCAGTCAATCCTTCAATTCTCAGGGTGGCTACACCTTC. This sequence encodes CASSQSFNSQGGYTF.